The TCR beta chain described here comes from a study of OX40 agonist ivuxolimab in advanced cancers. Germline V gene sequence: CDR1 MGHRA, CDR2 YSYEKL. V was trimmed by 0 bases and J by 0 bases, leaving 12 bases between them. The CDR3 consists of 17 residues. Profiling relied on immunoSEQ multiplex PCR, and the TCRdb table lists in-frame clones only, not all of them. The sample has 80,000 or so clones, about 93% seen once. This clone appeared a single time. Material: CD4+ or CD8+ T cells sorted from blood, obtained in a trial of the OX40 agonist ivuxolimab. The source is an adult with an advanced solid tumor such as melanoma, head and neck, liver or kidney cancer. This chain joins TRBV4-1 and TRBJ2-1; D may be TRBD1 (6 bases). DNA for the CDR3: TGCGCCAGCAGCCAAGATGCGACAGGCAGCTCCTACAATGAGCAGTTCTTC. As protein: CASSQDATGSSYNEQFF.